One and the same sample provided the 23 T cell receptor beta chains below, sequenced in a study of beta chain features in type 1 diabetes. The study reverse transcribed the entire isolated RNA, so it sequenced expressed TCRB transcripts. Profiling relied on immunoSEQ multiplex PCR, and the TCRdb table lists in-frame clones only, not all of them. The sample lists hundreds of thousands of clones; 25% to 35% were seen once. Sequenced: naive CD4+ T cells from blood. Receptors were obtained from a man aged 18-30 years in good health.

V and J are TRBV29-1 and TRBJ2-7, with D uncertain. Germline V lookup: CDR1 SQVTM, CDR2 ANQGSEA. V was cut by 4 bases and J by 6 bases, with 16 bases left in between. The CDR3 is 13 residues long. CDR3 sequence reads: CSVAGGTPFEQYF. CDR3 nucleotide sequence: TGCAGCGTTGCGGGCGGTACCCCCTTCGAGCAGTACTTC.

The V gene is TRBV7-2, the J gene TRBJ1-1, with a tentative D call TRBD1 (5 bases). The CDR3 contains 16 residues. The ends were cut back, 0 bases at V and 0 bases at J, with 11 bases in the middle. Germline lookup yields CDR1 SGHTA and CDR2 FQGNSA. CDR3 bases: TGTGCCAGCAGCTTAGCAGGGGTTGGAGTGAACACTGAAGCTTTCTTT. Its translation: CASSLAGVGVNTEAFF.

This clone was counted a few times. The chain recombines TRBV27 with TRBJ2-5; D uncertain. Germline loops: CDR1 MNHEY, CDR2 SMNVEV (reference sequence). The CDR3 has 15 residues. Trimming removed 6 bases at V and 9 bases at J, with 23 bases between. CDR3 in amino acids: CASSAGPRAFGAQYF. CDR3 bases: TGTGCCAGCAGCGCCGGCCCCCGAGCCTTTGGGGCCCAGTACTTC.

The V call is TRBV15, the J call TRBJ2-1, with 7 bases aligning to TRBD2. Germline CDR1 reads LNHNV; CDR2 reads YYDKDF (reference sequence). The V gene end was trimmed by 0 bases and the J gene end by 5 bases; junction bases not matched to a gene: 4. This CDR3 contains 15 residues. The CDR3 bases are TGTGCCACCAGCAGAGACGGGAGGAGGAACAATGAGCAGTTCTTC. Amino acids: CATSRDGRRNNEQFF.

The CDR3 here is CASSSRVAAFF. The CDR3 coding sequence is TGTGCCAGCAGCTCCAGGGTTGCAGCTTTCTTT. The chain is built from TRBV14 and TRBJ1-1; maybe TRBD1 (5 bases). Germline CDR1 is SGHDN and CDR2 is FVKESK. This CDR3 has 11 amino acids. Trimming cost V 5 bases and J 10 bases, with 11 bases left between them.

This clone showed up just a few times. V and J are TRBV10-3 and TRBJ2-4, with D unresolved. The V end lost 11 bases, the J end lost 8 bases, and 10 bases lay between the germline ends. The CDR3 sequence is 10 residues long. Germline CDR1 is ENHRY and CDR2 is SYGVKD. CDR3 bases: TGTGCCTCCGGAGAGGACATTCAGTACTTC. Protein: CASGEDIQYF.

Concerning this clone: This specimen includes other DNA sequences encoding the same CDR3. The rearrangement joins TRBV5-1 to TRBJ2-5; TRBD1 or TRBD2 may be the D gene (5 bases each). CDR1 is SGHRS, CDR2 YFSETQ, per germline. The CDR3 has 13 residues. Trimming stripped 4 bases from V and 5 bases from J, with 12 bases between. The CDR3 DNA reads as TGCGCCAGCAGCCCAGGGAGCGGCGAGACCCAGTACTTC. Amino acids: CASSPGSGETQYF.

This clone was recorded a few times. The chain has TRBV30 and TRBJ2-4; no definite D call. This CDR3 is 13 amino acids long. V gave up 3 bases and J gave up 5 bases, with 11 bases separating them. Germline CDR1 reads GTSNPN; CDR2 reads SVGIG (reference sequence). The CDR3 DNA reads as TGTGCCTGGAGGGCTCCCGGCGAAAACATTCAGTACTTC. It yields the protein CAWRAPGENIQYF.

The rearrangement uses TRBV10-3 and TRBJ1-1; TRBD1 matches 7 bases. The CDR3 has 15 amino acids. The germline V gene has CDR1 ENHRY and CDR2 SYGVKD. With 8 bases clipped from V and 4 bases from J, the junction kept 13 bases outside the gene matches. In nucleotides, the CDR3 is TGTGCCATCGGCGCACAGGGGACCCGAGGCACTGAAGCTTTCTTT. Translated: CAIGAQGTRGTEAFF.

This clone came up a few times. J is TRBJ2-2 and V is TRBV2; D is unresolved. CDR3 length: 12 residues. V shed 3 bases and J shed 5 bases, with 4 bases lying between them. Germline assignment: CDR1 SNHLY and CDR2 FYNNEI. The CDR3 protein is CASSERTGELFF. In nucleotides, the CDR3 is TGTGCCAGCAGTGAGCGGACCGGGGAGCTGTTTTTT.

The rearrangement links TRBV7-6 to TRBJ2-7; D perhaps matches TRBD1 (5 bases). With 2 bases removed from V and 6 bases from J, the gap between germline ends came to 17 bases. The CDR3 totals 15 residues. Germline lookup yields CDR1 SGHVS and CDR2 FNYEAQ. In DNA form, the CDR3 reads TGTGCCAGCAGCTTAAGAGGCCAGGGCACGCTCGAGCAGTACTTC. It is translated as CASSLRGQGTLEQYF.

The chain combines TRBV29-1 with TRBJ2-1, with 8 bases that match TRBD2. CDR3 size: 15 residues. Germline trimming cut 6 bases from V and 0 bases from J; bases unmatched to any gene: 7. CDR1 and CDR2 (germline): SQVTM, ANQGSEA. The CDR3, as DNA: TGCAGCGTGGGCGTGACTAGCGACTCCTACAATGAGCAGTTCTTC. Translating gives CSVGVTSDSYNEQFF.

CDR3 amino acids: CSVEPGQGIMNTEAFF. Here the CDR3 DNA reads TGCAGCGTTGAACCGGGACAGGGTATTATGAACACTGAAGCTTTCTTT. V is TRBV29-1 and J is TRBJ1-1, with TRBD1 matching over 9 bases. Germline V gene data show CDR1 as SQVTM and CDR2 as ANQGSEA. After removal of 2 bases from V and 0 bases from J, the junction contained 7 bases not matched to a gene. This CDR3 region has 16 residues.

The chain couples TRBV30 to TRBJ2-7; 13 nucleotides align to TRBD2. The CDR3 contains 14 residues. Germline V gene data show CDR1 as GTSNPN and CDR2 as SVGIG (reference sequence). V was clipped by 3 bases and J by 7 bases; unmatched bases: 6. CDR3 bases: TGTGCCTGGAGACTAGCGGGAGGGCCGGGGGAGCAGTACTTC. Its translation is CAWRLAGGPGEQYF.

The rearrangement links TRBV5-1 to TRBJ2-2, with 7 bases aligning to TRBD1. The V gene's germline CDR1 is SGHRS and CDR2 YFSETQ. V was pared by 4 bases and J by 1 base, with 10 bases of the junction left unmatched. The CDR3 consists of 17 residues. The CDR3 DNA is TGCGCCAGCAGCCCAGGCCCCAGGACAGGGAACACCGGGGAGCTGTTTTTT. Protein: CASSPGPRTGNTGELFF. The full variable domain, in which reference TRBV5-1 and TRBJ2-2 provide the parts outside the CDR3, is KAGVTQTPRYLIKTRGQQVTLSCSPISGHRSVSWYQQTPGQGLQFLFEYFSETQRNKGNFPGRFSGRQFSNSRSEMNVSTLELGDSALYLCASSPGPRTGNTGELFFGEGSRLTVL.

This clone was detected only once. The J gene is TRBJ2-2, the V gene TRBV14, with TRBD2 matching over 13 bases. V lost 2 bases to trimming and J lost 5 bases; unmatched junction nucleotides: 2. CDR1 and CDR2 from the germline V gene are SGHDN and FVKESK. CDR3 length: 16 amino acids. The CDR3 here is CASSQSGLAGTGELFF. Written as DNA, the CDR3 is TGTGCCAGCAGCCAATCGGGACTAGCGGGAACCGGGGAGCTGTTTTTT.

CDR3 DNA: TGTGCCAGTACCTTCCAGGGGGTAGTTCAGCCCCAGCATTTT. This translates into CASTFQGVVQPQHF. The genes are TRBV19 and TRBJ1-5; TRBD1 matches 7 bases. Germline V gives CDR1 LNHDA, CDR2 SQIVND (reference sequence). This CDR3 is 14 amino acids long. J lost 6 bases, V lost 7 bases, and 9 bases had no gene match.

This rearrangement joins TRBV15 to TRBJ1-4, with a tentative D call TRBD1 (5 bases). This CDR3 region has 14 residues. The germline V and J ends were trimmed by 1 base and 8 bases, with 11 bases remaining between them. The V gene's germline CDR1 is LNHNV and CDR2 YYDKDF (reference sequence). The CDR3 DNA reads as TGTGCCACCAGCAGAGGAGGGGACTCGGAAAAACTGTTTTTT. This translates into CATSRGGDSEKLFF.

The CDR3 protein is CASSYRDREHGYTF. The CDR3 DNA follows: TGTGCCAGCAGCTACCGGGACAGGGAACATGGCTACACCTTC. The genes are TRBV5-4 and TRBJ1-2; TRBD1 matches 9 bases. CDR1 and CDR2 (germline): SGHNT, YYREEE (reference sequence). The J segment lost 6 bases and the V segment lost 3 bases, leaving 6 bases of the junction unmatched. This CDR3 has 14 residues.

The chain uses TRBV29-1 and TRBJ2-7, with a weak D call TRBD1 (6 bases). From germline, CDR1 is SQVTM and CDR2 ANQGSEA. The CDR3 runs to 17 residues. V gave up 7 bases and J gave up 4 bases, with 29 bases separating them. The DNA of the CDR3 is TGCAGCGGACGCCGTGGTGTTTTTAACAGGGTTGTTTACGAGCAGTACTTC. As protein: CSGRRGVFNRVVYEQYF.

This clone was counted only a few times. The chain employs TRBV4-2 and TRBJ2-5; 14 positions match TRBD2. V was pared by 1 base and J by 0 bases, with 10 bases of the junction left unmatched. The CDR3 covers 20 residues. Germline CDR1 LGHNA, CDR2 YNFKEQ. CDR3 sequence (DNA): TGTGCCAGCAGCCAAGCACCTACCGGGACTAGCGGGAGATACCAAGAGACCCAGTACTTC. This encodes CASSQAPTGTSGRYQETQYF.

The V call is TRBV2, the J call TRBJ2-4, with D possibly matching TRBD2 (6 bases). V shed 4 bases and J shed 5 bases, with 9 bases lying between them. CDR3 length equals 13 residues. Germline lookup yields CDR1 SNHLY and CDR2 FYNNEI. This chain's CDR3 is CASSGDWENIQYF. The CDR3 nucleotides read TGTGCCAGCAGTGGGGACTGGGAAAACATTCAGTACTTC.

The chain links TRBV7-2 to TRBJ2-1; TRBD2 aligns across 7 bases. Trimming removed 5 bases from V and 5 bases from J; junction bases left unmatched: 9. Per the germline V gene, CDR1 is SGHTA and CDR2 is FQGNSA. The CDR3 sequence is 15 residues long. The CDR3 sequence is CASSGSGPGNNEQFF. The CDR3 coding sequence is TGTGCCAGCAGCGGTAGCGGGCCGGGGAACAATGAGCAGTTCTTC.